Detailed here is one T cell receptor (beta chain). Its specificity is not known. This entry is derived from a study of CD4+ T cells in melanoma. The table came from immunoSEQ multiplex PCR; TCRdb's copy has only in-frame clones and leaves some out. The top ten clones hold under 25% of a sample with about 10,000 clones, around 79% of them seen once. Study-wide results and caveats: CD8+ T cell, macrophage and B cell function reportedly correlated with neoantigen-specific CD4+ T cells. Reportedly, melanoma neoantigen-specific CD4+ T cells showed varied differentiation states.

The sequenced sample was cells from a culture (not recorded whether cultured in vitro). This TCR was recovered from a human donor with melanoma.

The CDR3 spells CASSQDLLVDSEAFF. The CDR3 coding sequence is TGTGCCAGCAGCCAAGATCTTTTGGTGGACAGTGAAGCTTTCTTT. The chain employs TRBV4-2 and TRBJ1-1, with D possibly matching TRBD1 (6 bases). Germline V CDR1 and CDR2: LGHNA, YNFKEQ. There are 15 residues in the CDR3. The ends were cut back, 0 bases at V and 7 bases at J, with 15 bases in the middle.